Shown below are 27 T cell receptor beta chains from a single sample sequenced in a study of post-analysis software for immune sequencing data. Notes on the study in general: Included in a set of roughly five TRBV segments more frequent in patients than controls were TRBV5-6, TRBV5-1 and TRBV20-1.

These receptors have no known antigen. Prepared libraries of TCR beta cDNA carried unique molecular identifiers. TCRdb ran MiXCR on the PCR reads and lists one entry per CDR3 protein. There are some 700,000 distinct CDR3 sequences in the sample; approximately 59% occur only once, and about 11% lies in the top ten. The sequencing sample was made of blood. The receptors come from a girl aged 2-10 years with multiple sclerosis.

Of note for this clonotype: A junction end diverges from the germline sequence, so it may reflect a read error. The chain combines TRBV9 with TRBJ2-5; maybe TRBD1 (5 bases). The CDR3 consists of 15 residues. Germline V gives CDR1 SGDLS, CDR2 YYNGEE. CDR3 nucleotides: TGTGCCAGCAGCGTAGGGGGCCGCCTCCAAGAGACCCAGCACTTC. Translating gives CASSVGGRLQETQHF.

The chain carries TRBV5-1 and TRBJ2-7; D is possibly TRBD2 (6 bases). CDR3 size: 13 residues. The germline V gene encodes CDR1 SGHRS and CDR2 YFSETQ. Trimming stripped 3 bases from V and 2 bases from J, with 9 bases between. The CDR3 loop is CASSWTTPYEQYF. CDR3 sequence (DNA): TGCGCCAGCAGCTGGACTACCCCCTACGAGCAGTACTTC.

The chain links TRBV5-6 to TRBJ2-3, with 11 nucleotides matching TRBD2. After removal of 1 base from V and 2 bases from J, the junction contained 9 bases not matched to a gene. CDR3 length: 18 amino acids. Germline V lookup: CDR1 SGHDT, CDR2 YYEEEE. Here the CDR3 reads CASSLIWASGGSTDTQYF. The CDR3 DNA follows: TGTGCCAGCAGCTTGATCTGGGCTAGCGGGGGGTCCACAGATACGCAGTATTTT.

The V and J genes are TRBV5-1 and TRBJ2-7; 14 bases line up with TRBD2. The CDR3 runs 14 residues. V trimming: 4 bases; J trimming: 8 bases; junction bases outside the gene matches: 5. Germline V lookup: CDR1 SGHRS, CDR2 YFSETQ. CDR3 DNA sequence: TGCGCCAGCAGCGCCGGACTAGCGGGAGGAAAGCAGTACTTC. This gives the protein CASSAGLAGGKQYF.

This chain connects TRBV11-2 to TRBJ2-4; 10 nucleotides align to TRBD2. This CDR3 comprises 13 residues. Per the germline V gene, CDR1 is SGHAT and CDR2 is FQNNGV. V shed 5 bases, J shed 11 bases, and the junction held 6 bases outside the gene matches. The CDR3 is CASSKVAGGFQYF. CDR3 nucleotides: TGTGCCAGCAGCAAGGTAGCGGGGGGCTTTCAGTACTTC. Full variable domain (remainder filled in from reference TRBV11-2 and TRBJ2-4): EAGVAQSPRYKIIEKRQSVAFWCNPISGHATLYWYQQILGQGPKLLIQFQNNGVVDDSQLPKDRFSAERLKGVDSTLKIQPAKLEDSAVYLCASSKVAGGFQYFGAGTRLSVL.

J is TRBJ1-1 and V is TRBV20-1, with 8 nucleotides matching TRBD1. The CDR3 totals 11 residues. The germline gives CDR1 DFQATT, CDR2 SNEGSKA (reference sequence). Trimming at V came to 0 bases and at J to 10 bases, leaving 1 base not matched to a gene. The DNA of the CDR3 is TGCAGTGCTAGAGACGACAGGGGAGCTTTCTTT. The encoded protein is CSARDDRGAFF.

The table lists this clonotype with a few counts. The V gene is TRBV20-1, the J gene TRBJ2-7, with a weak D call TRBD1 (6 bases). Germline lookup yields CDR1 DFQATT and CDR2 SNEGSKA (reference sequence). This CDR3 has 15 residues. V lost 2 bases and J lost 0, with 14 bases in between. Here the CDR3 DNA reads TGCAGTGCTAGAAAGGGGGACCGAGTCTCCTACGAGCAGTACTTC. Translated: CSARKGDRVSYEQYF.

This clonotype has only a few counts. The V gene is TRBV11-3, the J gene TRBJ2-3, with 8 positions matching TRBD2. In germline, CDR1 is SGHNT, CDR2 YENEEA. V dropped 5 bases and J dropped 2; count of bases not matched to a gene: 6. This CDR3 spans 15 amino acids. The CDR3 spells CASSDKAGDTDTQYF. The CDR3 DNA reads TGTGCCAGCAGCGATAAAGCGGGGGACACAGATACGCAGTATTTT.

V usage is TRBV12-3 or TRBV12-4 and J usage is TRBJ2-1, with 12 nucleotides matching TRBD2. CDR3 size: 15 residues. Trimming removed 10 bases from V and 9 bases from J; junction bases left unmatched: 13. The chain's CDR3 is CATLRLAGERGEQFF. The CDR3 DNA sequence: TGTGCCACCCTTAGACTAGCGGGGGAGAGGGGTGAGCAGTTCTTC.

The V call is TRBV5-1, the J call TRBJ1-2; D perhaps matches TRBD1 (6 bases). The CDR3 runs to 13 residues. Germline-derived CDR1 and CDR2 are SGHRS and YFSETQ. V was shortened by 4 bases and J by 4 bases, with 11 bases between the two germline ends. In DNA form, the CDR3 reads TGCGCCAGCAGCGCCCAGACAGGCTATGGCTACACCTTC. It specifies CASSAQTGYGYTF.

The J gene is TRBJ2-2, the V gene TRBV6-5, with no clear D. CDR1 and CDR2 (germline): MNHEY, SVGAGI. The CDR3 runs 14 residues. V lost 7 bases and J 1 base, leaving 10 bases between the germline ends. The CDR3 loop reads CASNLMRNTGELFF. In DNA, the CDR3 is TGTGCCAGCAACCTTATGCGGAACACCGGGGAGCTGTTTTTT.

This chain joins TRBV7-8 and TRBJ2-1; D is possibly TRBD1 or TRBD2 (6 bases each). V was shortened by 2 bases and J by 10 bases, with 21 bases between the two germline ends. Germline assignment: CDR1 SGHVS and CDR2 FQNEAQ. The CDR3 contains 16 residues. The CDR3: CASSLRPGANTGEQFF. The CDR3 region has the DNA TGTGCCAGCAGCTTACGACCGGGGGCCAATACGGGGGAGCAGTTCTTC.

This chain connects TRBV29-1 to TRBJ2-1; 7 bases match TRBD2. Unmatched junction bases numbered 14, after V lost 0 bases and J lost 0 bases. The CDR3 sequence is 19 residues long. CDR1 SQVTM and CDR2 ANQGSEA come from the germline V gene. The CDR3 sequence: CSVEDRPSGRPSSYNEQFF. In DNA form, the CDR3 reads TGCAGCGTTGAAGATCGGCCTAGCGGACGTCCCAGCTCCTACAATGAGCAGTTCTTC.

This clonotype appeared a few times. The V call is TRBV7-8, the J call TRBJ1-1, with 9 bases that match TRBD1. Germline V gives CDR1 SGHVS, CDR2 FQNEAQ. The CDR3 runs 11 residues. V shed 6 bases, J shed 11 bases, and the junction held 4 bases outside the gene matches. CDR3 sequence (DNA): TGTGCCAGCAGGCGGGACAGGGAGGCTTTCTTT. Its translation: CASRRDREAFF.

The chain is built from TRBV6-1 and TRBJ2-5; TRBD2 might be the D (5 bases). The CDR3 sequence is 17 residues long. Germline V gene lookup returns CDR1 MNHNS and CDR2 SASEGT. V was shortened by 6 bases and J by 5 bases, with 25 bases between the two germline ends. DNA of the CDR3: TGTGCCAGCAGCCCCACCCCACTAGACGTGGTTGGGGAGACCCAGTACTTC. This encodes CASSPTPLDVVGETQYF.

A note on this clonotype: One junction end disagrees with the germline gene, perhaps due to a read error. The chain carries TRBV10-3 and TRBJ1-1; TRBD1 is a possible D gene (6 bases). The CDR3 loop spans 14 amino acids. Germline CDR1 is ENHRY and CDR2 is SYGVKD. This chain's CDR3 is CAISPGTTNTETFF. CDR3 nucleotides: TGTGCCATCAGCCCCGGGACAACAAACACTGAAACTTTCTTT.

The J gene is TRBJ2-3, the V gene TRBV29-1, with no clear D. This CDR3 has 12 amino acids. Germline V gene sequence: CDR1 SQVTM, CDR2 ANQGSEA. The germline V and J ends were trimmed by 3 bases and 0 bases, with 4 bases remaining between them. CDR3 DNA sequence: TGCAGCGTTGAGCCTAGCACAGATACGCAGTATTTT. Translated, it gives CSVEPSTDTQYF.

This clonotype was detected a few times. J is TRBJ2-3 and V is TRBV7-2; no definite D call. The CDR3 has 16 residues. The V gene's germline CDR1 is SGHTA and CDR2 FQGNSA. The V end lost 1 base, the J end lost 4 bases, and 15 bases lay between the germline ends. The CDR3 DNA follows: TGTGCCAGCAGCTTAGGGGCTCTCAGGCACTCAGATACGCAGTATTTT. Protein product: CASSLGALRHSDTQYF.

V usage is TRBV3-1 and J usage is TRBJ2-1; either TRBD1 or TRBD2 may fit D (5 bases each). CDR1 is LGHDT and CDR2 is YNNKEL in the germline V gene (reference sequence). This CDR3 has 16 amino acids. The V gene lost 1 base and the J gene lost 5 bases, with 15 bases spanning the gap. The CDR3 spells CASSQVEGQRNNEQFF. In nucleotides, the CDR3 is TGTGCCAGCAGCCAAGTAGAGGGGCAGAGGAACAATGAGCAGTTCTTC.

This clonotype was seen only a few times. The chain links TRBV20-1 to TRBJ2-3, with D possibly matching TRBD2 (7 bases). Germline lookup yields CDR1 DFQATT and CDR2 SNEGSKA (reference sequence). The V end lost 6 bases, the J end lost 6 bases, and 22 bases lay between the germline ends. CDR3 length: 15 residues. The CDR3: CSARRRGGAYDTQYF. The CDR3 nucleotides read TGCAGTGCAAGGAGACGTGGGGGGGCCTATGATACGCAGTATTTT.

This chain connects TRBV6-2 or TRBV6-3 to TRBJ2-3; 11 nucleotides agree with TRBD1. The CDR3 is 16 residues long. V was clipped by 5 bases and J by 3 bases; unmatched bases: 7. Germline CDR1 MNHEY, CDR2 SVGEGT. The CDR3 DNA reads as TGTGCCAGCAGTCAGTCCCGGGACAGGGGGACAGATACGCAGTATTTT. It yields the protein CASSQSRDRGTDTQYF.

CDR3 DNA sequence: TGCAGTGCTCCGAGCGGGTCACCCTACAATGAGCAGTTCTTC. It codes for CSAPSGSPYNEQFF. The chain recombines TRBV20-1 with TRBJ2-1; D possibly corresponds to TRBD2 (6 bases). The CDR3 has 14 amino acids. Per germline, CDR1 DFQATT and CDR2 SNEGSKA (reference sequence). The V gene lost 5 bases and the J gene lost 2 bases, with 13 bases spanning the gap.

This clonotype has only one observation. This chain links TRBV20-1 with TRBJ2-3; TRBD2 agrees at 9 bases. This CDR3 contains 14 residues. V was pared by 3 bases and J by 3 bases, with 4 bases of the junction left unmatched. Germline CDR1 and CDR2: DFQATT and SNEGSKA (reference sequence). For the CDR3, the DNA is TGCAGTGCTAGCCCTAGCGGGACGACAGATACGCAGTATTTT. It translates to CSASPSGTTDTQYF.

This clonotype has a handful of counts. The chain links TRBV7-2 to TRBJ2-1, with D possibly being TRBD2 (6 bases). The CDR3 runs to 16 residues. V was trimmed by 9 bases and J by 0 bases, leaving 18 bases between them. The V gene's germline CDR1 is SGHTA and CDR2 FQGNSA. CDR3 region: CARGRPGLISYNEQFF. CDR3 nucleotides: TGTGCCAGAGGAAGGCCGGGACTCATCTCCTACAATGAGCAGTTCTTC.

The V and J genes are TRBV10-3 and TRBJ2-1; 8 positions agree with TRBD1. J gave up 6 bases and V 4 bases, and 11 bases lay outside the gene matches. Germline V gives CDR1 ENHRY, CDR2 SYGVKD. The CDR3 is made up of 16 amino acids. The CDR3 nucleotides are TGTGCCATCAGTGTGTTTCAAGGGACAGGAATCAATGAGCAGTTCTTC. It codes for CAISVFQGTGINEQFF.

CDR3 nucleotides: TGTGCCAGCAGTTTATCGACGGGGACGGTTGAAGCTTTCTTT. Its translation is CASSLSTGTVEAFF. The V and J genes are TRBV27 and TRBJ1-1, with a tentative D call TRBD1 (5 bases). The CDR3 sequence is 14 residues long. V gave up 0 bases and J gave up 7 bases, with 12 bases separating them. The germline V gene has CDR1 MNHEY and CDR2 SMNVEV (reference sequence).

This chain connects TRBV10-3 to TRBJ2-4; 9 positions match TRBD1. Germline-derived CDR1 and CDR2 are ENHRY and SYGVKD. J lost 0 bases, V lost 0 bases, and 3 bases had no gene match. The CDR3 runs to 17 residues. CDR3: CAISESVGQGAKNIQYF. The CDR3 nucleotides read TGTGCCATCAGTGAGTCGGTGGGACAGGGAGCCAAAAACATTCAGTACTTC.